This T cell receptor beta chain was recovered during a study of OX40 agonist ivuxolimab in advanced cancers. In the study overall: Patients in the trial were receiving intravenous ivuxolimab every 2 weeks, at doses of 0.01 to 10 mg/kg. The dose-escalation group included hepatocellular carcinoma, melanoma, renal cell carcinoma and head and neck cancer.

Of note for this clone: Its antigen is unknown.

V was pared by 5 bases and J by 7 bases, with 17 bases between. CDR3 length: 15 residues. Germline assignment: CDR1 MNHEY and CDR2 SMNVEV (reference sequence). Sequenced by immunoSEQ multiplex PCR; TCRdb stores in-frame clones only, minus some. This table has some 91,000 clones, 87% appearing once. Study results and limitations: Certain nonresponding patients likewise had low normalized T-cell clonal expansion.

This clonotype was sampled from an adult with an advanced solid tumor such as melanoma, head and neck, liver or kidney cancer. The sequenced sample was CD4+ or CD8+ T cells sorted from blood, obtained in a trial of the OX40 agonist ivuxolimab. The chain recombines TRBV27 with TRBJ1-4; TRBD1 might be the D (6 bases). CDR3 bases: TGTGCCAGCAGTCCCGGGACATTCGGGGGTGAAAAACTGTTTTTT. Its protein product is CASSPGTFGGEKLFF.